A selection of T cell receptor beta chains follows, all from one sample in a study of T cell changes during pregnancy in multiple sclerosis. Profiling relied on immunoSEQ multiplex PCR, and the TCRdb table lists in-frame clones only, not all of them. This table holds tens of thousands of clones, 85% to 95% found once. Sequencing used peripheral blood, obtained after pregnancy. The source is a female donor with multiple sclerosis, enrolled in a pregnancy study. Both conserved end residues are part of each CDR3. A D gene is named only where the DNA matches it firmly. Expanded clones are given a class, and other clones once, few, many or no size at all.

>NA|NA|TRBJ1-5|TRBV4-2
CASSQDAGRAQHF
TGTGCCAGCAGCCAAGACGCGGGAAGGGCCCAGCATTTT
>TRBD1|NA|TRBJ2-4|TRBV19
CASSSGQGKGIQYF
TGTGCCAGTAGTAGTGGACAGGGGAAAGGCATTCAGTACTTC
>TRBD1|NA|TRBJ1-6|TRBV5-1
CASSFAGQGDRSPLHF
TGCGCCAGCAGCTTTGCGGGACAGGGGGATAGATCACCCCTCCACTTT
>NA|NA|TRBJ2-7|TRBV5-5
CASSKKPRDTWYEQYF
TGTGCCAGCAGCAAGAAACCCCGGGACACCTGGTACGAGCAGTACTTC
>TRBD2|NA|TRBJ2-1|TRBV5-4
CASSLTGLGANEQFF
TGTGCCAGCAGCTTAACCGGACTAGGAGCTAATGAGCAGTTCTTC
>TRBD2|NA|TRBJ2-3|TRBV4-3
CASSPSGGRSTDTQYF
TGCGCCAGCAGCCCCAGCGGGGGGCGAAGCACAGATACGCAGTATTTT
>NA|NA|TRBJ1-1|TRBV5-1
CASSESGLGGVVVAAFF
TGCGCCAGCAGCGAGTCGGGATTAGGGGGAGTAGTGGTGGCAGCTTTCTTT
>NA|NA|TRBJ1-1|TRBV12-5
CASGFFIQGNTEAFF
TGTGCTAGTGGTTTCTTCATACAGGGGAACACTGAAGCTTTCTTT
>TRBD1|once|TRBJ2-3|TRBV6-5
CASSGQGGYDTQYF
TGTGCCAGCAGTGGACAGGGGGGATATGATACGCAGTATTTT
>NA|NA|TRBJ2-5|TRBV9
CASSVDGGQETQYF
TGTGCCAGCAGCGTAGACGGGGGCCAAGAGACCCAGTACTTC
>TRBD1|NA|TRBJ1-2|TRBV27
CASSRSLDRVVGYTF
TGTGCCAGCAGTCGCTCCTTGGACAGGGTAGTGGGCTACACCTTC
>NA|NA|TRBJ1-4|TRBV11-2
CASSQTDRLGGEKLFF
TGTGCCAGCAGCCAAACCGACAGGTTAGGAGGTGAAAAACTGTTTTTT
>TRBD1|few|TRBJ1-5|TRBV7-9
CASSVTGGQPQHF
TGTGCCAGCAGCGTGACAGGGGGTCAGCCCCAGCATTTT
>TRBD1|NA|TRBJ1-2|TRBV25-1
CASTSGTGGGYGYTF
TGTGCCAGCACCTCCGGGACAGGGGGCGGCTATGGCTACACCTTC
>NA|NA|TRBJ1-5|TRBV15
CATSRGGSIPNQPQHF
TGTGCCACCAGCAGAGGCGGCTCTATCCCCAATCAGCCCCAGCATTTT
>TRBD1|NA|TRBJ1-1|TRBV5-1
CASSLDRGNTEAFF
TGCGCCAGCAGCTTGGACAGGGGGAACACTGAAGCTTTCTTT
>NA|NA|TRBJ2-7|TRBV9
CASSQWEVRDEQYF
TGTGCCAGCAGCCAGTGGGAGGTTCGGGACGAGCAGTACTTC
>TRBD2|NA|TRBJ2-3|TRBV4-2
CASSQDLMASGGSADTQYF
TGTGCCAGCAGCCAAGATCTAATGGCTAGCGGGGGGTCGGCAGATACGCAGTATTTT
>TRBD2|NA|TRBJ2-3|TRBV5-1
CASSLVAGEGTDTQYF
TGCGCCAGCAGCTTGGTGGCGGGAGAAGGAACAGATACGCAGTATTTT
>NA|NA|TRBJ1-4|TRBV6-5
CASSYAGAGKLFF
TGTGCCAGCAGTTATGCGGGGGCAGGAAAACTGTTTTTT
>TRBD2|NA|TRBJ2-7|TRBV14
CASSHGQSGGEPYEQYF
TGTGCCAGCAGCCATGGTCAGTCTGGGGGGGAACCCTACGAGCAGTACTTC
>TRBD2|NA|TRBJ2-7|TRBV7-9
CASSPTVTSGEQYF
TGTGCCAGCAGCCCCACGGTAACTAGCGGCGAGCAGTACTTC
>TRBD1|NA|TRBJ2-5|TRBV6-5
CANYRGYQETQYF
TGTGCCAACTACAGGGGGTACCAAGAGACCCAGTACTTC
>TRBD2|NA|TRBJ2-5|TRBV7-7
CASSPGLAVQETQYF
TGTGCCAGCAGCCCTGGACTAGCGGTTCAAGAGACCCAGTACTTC
>TRBD1|NA|TRBJ1-2|TRBV6-5
CASSPRTGAGYTF
TGTGCCAGCAGTCCCCGGACAGGGGCCGGCTACACCTTC
>NA|NA|TRBJ1-2|TRBV7-6
CASSQQLPTVSENYGYTF
TGTGCCAGCAGCCAACAGCTCCCGACAGTATCAGAAAACTATGGCTACACCTTC
>NA|few|TRBJ1-1|TRBV18
CASSPGYEGTEAFF
TGTGCCAGCTCACCAGGGTACGAGGGCACTGAAGCTTTCTTT
>TRBD1|NA|TRBJ2-2|TRBV2
CASSQQGTGELFF
TGTGCCAGCAGCCAACAGGGGACCGGGGAGCTGTTTTTT
>NA|NA|TRBJ2-1|TRBV7-2
CASSSQGGNEQFF
TGTGCCAGCAGCTCCCAGGGAGGCAATGAGCAGTTCTTC
>NA|NA|TRBJ1-5|TRBV23-1
CAYRINQPQHF
TGCGCCTACAGGATCAATCAGCCCCAGCATTTT
>NA|NA|TRBJ1-3|TRBV18
CASSPRPRRDTIYF
TGTGCCAGCTCACCCAGGCCCAGGCGGGACACCATATATTTT
>NA|NA|TRBJ1-4|TRBV2
CASRTDFNEKLFF
TGTGCCAGCAGGACAGATTTTAATGAAAAACTGTTTTTT
>NA|NA|TRBJ2-5|TRBV18
CASSPSQQEETQYF
TGTGCCAGCTCACCGTCACAGCAGGAAGAGACCCAGTACTTC
>TRBD1|NA|TRBJ2-2|TRBV6-1
CASSVQGDTGELFF
TGTGCCAGCAGTGTCCAGGGGGACACCGGGGAGCTGTTTTTT
>NA|NA|TRBJ1-1|TRBV19
CASSTHISQGSTEAFF
TGTGCCAGTAGTACCCACATTTCTCAGGGCTCCACTGAAGCTTTCTTT
>NA|NA|TRBJ1-5|TRBV6-5
CASSPLSGNQPQHF
TGTGCCAGCAGCCCCCTGAGCGGCAATCAGCCCCAGCATTTT
>TRBD1|NA|TRBJ1-5|TRBV6-5
CASSREGAGQPQHF
TGTGCCAGCAGTCGCGAGGGGGCCGGACAGCCCCAGCATTTT
>NA|NA|TRBJ1-1|TRBV9
CASSLGAGVNTEAFF
TGTGCCAGCAGCTTGGGCGCGGGGGTGAACACTGAAGCTTTCTTT
>NA|NA|TRBJ1-2|TRBV29-1
CSGHTPGNGDYGYTF
TGCAGCGGCCATACGCCGGGGAATGGGGACTATGGCTACACCTTC
>NA|NA|TRBJ2-4|TRBV5-6
CASSFGGRGNIQYF
TGTGCCAGCAGCTTCGGGGGGCGCGGGAACATTCAGTACTTC
>TRBD1|NA|TRBJ2-2|TRBV30
CAWSVKRRTGGSLNTGELFF
TGTGCCTGGAGTGTAAAGCGGAGGACAGGGGGTTCACTAAACACCGGGGAGCTGTTTTTT
>NA|NA|TRBJ2-7|TRBV7-8
CASSTTGSSYEQYF
TGTGCCAGCAGCACCACAGGGTCCTCCTACGAGCAGTACTTC
>NA|NA|TRBJ2-2|TRBV30
CAADRRGTGELFF
TGTGCCGCGGATAGAAGGGGCACCGGGGAGCTGTTTTTT
>TRBD2|NA|TRBJ2-1|TRBV5-4
CASSPTSGSLEQFF
TGTGCCAGCAGTCCGACTAGCGGGAGCCTTGAGCAGTTCTTC
>TRBD1|NA|TRBJ1-5|TRBV18
CASSPPPGTDNQPQHF
TGTGCCAGCTCACCACCACCAGGGACAGACAATCAGCCCCAGCATTTT
>NA|NA|TRBJ2-1|TRBV6-5
CASSYPGDNEQFF
TGTGCCAGCAGTTATCCCGGAGACAATGAGCAGTTCTTC
>NA|NA|TRBJ1-2|TRBV7-3
CASSMGAYGYTF
TGTGCCAGCAGCATGGGGGCTTATGGCTACACCTTC
>TRBD1|NA|TRBJ1-5|TRBV4-3
CASSHPSGQGASDQPQHF
TGCGCCAGCAGCCATCCCTCGGGACAGGGGGCTTCGGATCAGCCCCAGCATTTT
>NA|NA|TRBJ2-5|TRBV27
CASKLQGWGETQYF
TGTGCCAGCAAACTTCAGGGGTGGGGAGAGACCCAGTACTTC
>TRBD1|NA|TRBJ1-5|TRBV4-1
CASSQDNRGNNQPQHF
TGCGCCAGCAGCCAAGATAACAGGGGGAACAATCAGCCCCAGCATTTT
>TRBD1|NA|TRBJ1-2|TRBV9
CASSANPPTGAHGYTF
TGTGCCAGCAGCGCGAATCCCCCGACAGGGGCCCATGGCTACACCTTC